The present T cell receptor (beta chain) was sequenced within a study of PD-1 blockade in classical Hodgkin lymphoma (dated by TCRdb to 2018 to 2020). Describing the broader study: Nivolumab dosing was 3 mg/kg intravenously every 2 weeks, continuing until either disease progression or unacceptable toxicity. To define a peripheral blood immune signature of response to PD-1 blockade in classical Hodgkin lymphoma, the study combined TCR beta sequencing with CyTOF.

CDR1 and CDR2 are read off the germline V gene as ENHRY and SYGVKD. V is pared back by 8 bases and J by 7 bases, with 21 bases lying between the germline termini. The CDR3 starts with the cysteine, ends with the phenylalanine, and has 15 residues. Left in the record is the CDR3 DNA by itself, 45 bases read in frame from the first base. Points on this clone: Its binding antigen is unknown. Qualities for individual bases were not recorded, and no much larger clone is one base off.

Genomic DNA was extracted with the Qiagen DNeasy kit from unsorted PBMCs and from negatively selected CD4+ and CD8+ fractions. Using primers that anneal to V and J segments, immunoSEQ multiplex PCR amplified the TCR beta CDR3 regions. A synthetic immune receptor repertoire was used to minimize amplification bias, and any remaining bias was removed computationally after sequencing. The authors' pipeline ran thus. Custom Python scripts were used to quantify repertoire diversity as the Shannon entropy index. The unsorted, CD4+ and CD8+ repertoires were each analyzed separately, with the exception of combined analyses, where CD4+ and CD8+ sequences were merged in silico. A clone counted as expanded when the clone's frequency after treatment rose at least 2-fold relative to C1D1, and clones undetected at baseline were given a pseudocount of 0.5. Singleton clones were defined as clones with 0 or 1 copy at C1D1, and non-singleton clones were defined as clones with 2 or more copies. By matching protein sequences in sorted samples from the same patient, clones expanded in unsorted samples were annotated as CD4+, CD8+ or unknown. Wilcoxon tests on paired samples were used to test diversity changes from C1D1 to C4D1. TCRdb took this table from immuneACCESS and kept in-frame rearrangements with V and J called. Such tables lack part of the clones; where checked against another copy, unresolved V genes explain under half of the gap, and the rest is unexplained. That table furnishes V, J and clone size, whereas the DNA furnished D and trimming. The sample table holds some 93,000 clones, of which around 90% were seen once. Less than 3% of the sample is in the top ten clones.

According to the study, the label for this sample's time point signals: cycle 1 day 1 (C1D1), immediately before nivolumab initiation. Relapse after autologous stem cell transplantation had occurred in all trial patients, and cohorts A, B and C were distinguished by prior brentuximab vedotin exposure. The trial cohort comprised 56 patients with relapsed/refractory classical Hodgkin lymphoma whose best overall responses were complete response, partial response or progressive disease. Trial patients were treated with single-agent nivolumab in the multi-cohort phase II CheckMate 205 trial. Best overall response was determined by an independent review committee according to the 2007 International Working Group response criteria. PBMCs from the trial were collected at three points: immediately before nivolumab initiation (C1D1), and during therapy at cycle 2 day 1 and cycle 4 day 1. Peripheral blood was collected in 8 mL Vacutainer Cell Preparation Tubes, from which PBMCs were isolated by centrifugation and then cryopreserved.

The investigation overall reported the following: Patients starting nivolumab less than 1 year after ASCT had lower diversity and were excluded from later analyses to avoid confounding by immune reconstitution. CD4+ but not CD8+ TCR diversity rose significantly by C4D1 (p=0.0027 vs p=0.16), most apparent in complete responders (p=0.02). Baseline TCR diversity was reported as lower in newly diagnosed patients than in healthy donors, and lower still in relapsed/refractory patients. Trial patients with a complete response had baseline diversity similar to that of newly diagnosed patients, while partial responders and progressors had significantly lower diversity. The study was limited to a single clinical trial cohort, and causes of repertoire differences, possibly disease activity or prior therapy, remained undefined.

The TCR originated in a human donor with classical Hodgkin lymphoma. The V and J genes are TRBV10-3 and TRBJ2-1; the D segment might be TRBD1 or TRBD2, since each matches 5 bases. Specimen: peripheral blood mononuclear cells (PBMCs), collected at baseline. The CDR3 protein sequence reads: CAIGASEGEVNEQFF. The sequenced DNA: TGTGCCATCGGGGCGAGTGAGGGAGAGGTAAATGAGCAGTTCTTC.